The rows below give T cell receptor beta chains drawn from one sample of a study of spatial heterogeneity in lung cancer. TCRdb passed the 5' RACE reads through MiXCR, listing each CDR3 protein once. This table holds roughly 10,000 distinct CDR3 sequences, roughly 5.5% found once. Here the sequenced sample was PBMCs, taken at surgery. Receptors were obtained from a male donor with early-stage non-small cell lung cancer. Each CDR3 is given with its conserved first and last residue. D genes are given only for firm matches. Size values are once, few and many counts, or a class for expanded clones, and some rows have none.

TGTGCCAGCAGCTTAGGTGGACTAGCGGGAGTAGGTGAGCAGTTCTTC	CASSLGGLAGVGEQFF	TRBD2	few	TRBV7-2	TRBJ2-1
TGCAGTGCTAGAGATCGTGAGGGAATCGGAGAGACCCAGTACTTC	CSARDREGIGETQYF	.	many	TRBV20-1	TRBJ2-5
TGTGCCAGCAATCTCGCGGGACAGGGAGCCTCTGGGGCCAACGTCCTGACTTTC	CASNLAGQGASGANVLTF	TRBD1	many	TRBV6-2/TRBV6-3	TRBJ2-6
TGCAGCGCGGAGGGCCTGGCAGATACGCAGTATTTT	CSAEGLADTQYF	.	.	TRBV29-1	TRBJ2-3
TGTGCCAGCAGTGAATGGAGCGCGGGGACTAGCGGAGCCTACGAGCAGTACTTC	CASSEWSAGTSGAYEQYF	TRBD2	many	TRBV2	TRBJ2-7
TGCAGTGCTAGCCCCCCGGGAGGCTACAATGAGCAGTTCTTC	CSASPPGGYNEQFF	TRBD2	.	TRBV20-1	TRBJ2-1
TGCAGTGCTGCTCGGGGGAGCACAGATACGCAGTATTTT	CSAARGSTDTQYF	.	medium-sized	TRBV20-1	TRBJ2-3
TGCAGCGTTGTCCAGAGTGTCGCAGATACGCAGTATTTT	CSVVQSVADTQYF	.	medium-sized	TRBV29-1	TRBJ2-3
TGTGCCAGCAGCTCAGAAGCAGATACGCAGTATTTT	CASSSEADTQYF	.	many	TRBV3-1	TRBJ2-3
TGTGCCAGCAGGCCTCAGGGTTATTACTGGGACGAGCAGTACTTC	CASRPQGYYWDEQYF	.	many	TRBV5-6	TRBJ2-7
TGCGCCAGCAGCCCGACGGTTCCTAATGAAAAACTGTTTTTT	CASSPTVPNEKLFF	.	many	TRBV5-1	TRBJ1-4
TGTGCCAGCAGCAGACTAGGGCAAGGCGAGCAGTACTTC	CASSRLGQGEQYF	.	few	TRBV6-2/TRBV6-3	TRBJ2-7
TGTGCCAGTAGTACCGATACAGGGGGCACCTACGAGCAGTACTTC	CASSTDTGGTYEQYF	TRBD1	few	TRBV19	TRBJ2-7
TGTGCCAGCAGCTTAGGACCAAATTACGAGCAGTACTTC	CASSLGPNYEQYF	.	many	TRBV7-6	TRBJ2-7
TGCAGCGCCGCACGGGCCCTCTATGGCTACACCTTC	CSAARALYGYTF	.	many	TRBV29-1	TRBJ1-2
TGCAGCGTGGGCGGGATTATGAACACTGAAGCTTTCTTT	CSVGGIMNTEAFF	.	many	TRBV29-1	TRBJ1-1
TGTGCCAGCAGGGCCGTCTTCACTGAAGCTTTCTTT	CASRAVFTEAFF	.	many	TRBV28	TRBJ1-1
TGTGCCAGCAGCGTAGCATGGGCCGCCGACTACGAGCAGTACTTC	CASSVAWAADYEQYF	.	many	TRBV9	TRBJ2-7
TGTGCCAGCAGCTACCAGTCTCAGCCCCAGCATTTT	CASSYQSQPQHF	.	.	TRBV7-2	TRBJ1-5
TGTGCCTGGACCCTTACCCAGGGAAGCGAGCAGTACTTC	CAWTLTQGSEQYF	.	medium-sized	TRBV30	TRBJ2-7
TGTGCCAGTAACGGCGGCCTCACTGAAGCTTTCTTT	CASNGGLTEAFF	.	medium-sized	TRBV19	TRBJ1-1
TGCGCCAGCAGCCCTTTGACTAGCGGCTACCAAGAGACCCAGTACTTC	CASSPLTSGYQETQYF	TRBD2	many	TRBV4-1	TRBJ2-5
TGTGCCAGCAGTTTACAGGGGCAGAAAGAGACCCAGTACTTC	CASSLQGQKETQYF	.	many	TRBV28	TRBJ2-5
TGTGCCAGCAAAAAAAAGGAGACCCAGTACTTC	CASKKKETQYF	.	medium-sized	TRBV6-6	TRBJ2-5
TGCAGTGCTAGAGATAGGAGAACGGCGGACACCGGGGAGCTGTTTTTT	CSARDRRTADTGELFF	.	many	TRBV20-1	TRBJ2-2
TGCGCCAGCAGCTTACAGACAGGGAAGGAGACCCAGTACTTC	CASSLQTGKETQYF	TRBD1	.	TRBV5-1	TRBJ2-5
TGCAGCGTTCTACTAGCGGGGATATACAATGAGCAGTTCTTC	CSVLLAGIYNEQFF	TRBD2	.	TRBV29-1	TRBJ2-1
TGCGCCAGCAGCTGGTACTCTAGCGGGAGGGCCTACGAGCAGTACTTC	CASSWYSSGRAYEQYF	TRBD2	few	TRBV5-1	TRBJ2-7
TGCAGCGTTGATGAGGGAGGGCCAGAAGAGACCCAGTACTTC	CSVDEGGPEETQYF	TRBD2	few	TRBV29-1	TRBJ2-5
TGTGCCAGCAGTTTAAATGACAGGGGCGCTGAAGCTTTCTTT	CASSLNDRGAEAFF	TRBD1	.	TRBV7-2	TRBJ1-1
TGTGCCAGCAGAAATACCCAGGGGTCGGGGAATCAGCCCCAGCATTTT	CASRNTQGSGNQPQHF	.	.	TRBV27	TRBJ1-5
TGTGCCAGCAGCTTAGGGGCAGGGGACGAAGCTTTCTTT	CASSLGAGDEAFF	.	few	TRBV7-2	TRBJ1-1
TGTGCCAGCAGCTCTCTCCCCACCGGGGAGCTGTTTTTT	CASSSLPTGELFF	.	many	TRBV28	TRBJ2-2
TGTGCCAGCATTACTACTCGGGACTCTCGGCGGGGGAACACTGAAGCTTTCTTT	CASITTRDSRRGNTEAFF	.	few	TRBV28	TRBJ1-1
TGTGCCAGCACCCCTACGGGCTCCTATAATTCACCCCTCCACTTT	CASTPTGSYNSPLHF	.	.	TRBV7-2	TRBJ1-6
TGTGCCAGCAGCTTAACTAGGACAGCAAGCACAGATACGCAGTATTTT	CASSLTRTASTDTQYF	.	many	TRBV7-3	TRBJ2-3
TGTGCCAGCAGCTTAGGTGGACTAGCGGGAGGGCCTGTAAATGAGCAGTTCTTC	CASSLGGLAGGPVNEQFF	TRBD2	medium-sized	TRBV11-3	TRBJ2-1
TGCAGTGCAGGGACTAGCGAAAACATTCAGTACTTC	CSAGTSENIQYF	TRBD2	many	TRBV20-1	TRBJ2-4
TGTGCCAGCAGCCCCAGGACAGCAAAGAACACTGAAGCTTTCTTT	CASSPRTAKNTEAFF	.	medium-sized	TRBV28	TRBJ1-1
TGTGCCAGCAGCCCCGACCCGGGACAGGGGAACTACGAGCAGTACTTC	CASSPDPGQGNYEQYF	TRBD1	many	TRBV28	TRBJ2-7
TGTGCCAGCAGTCCCGGACAGAATCAGCCCCAGCATTTT	CASSPGQNQPQHF	.	medium-sized	TRBV5-6	TRBJ1-5
TGCAGCGTTTGCTTGCTTCCCGTGGATACGCAGTATTTT	CSVCLLPVDTQYF	.	.	TRBV29-1	TRBJ2-3
TGCAGCTTAGGCCGGGAAAACACTGAAGCTTTCTTT	CSLGRENTEAFF	.	medium-sized	TRBV29-1	TRBJ1-1
TGTGCCAGCTCACCGACAGGGATGGGGACCAAAAACATTCAGTACTTC	CASSPTGMGTKNIQYF	TRBD1	many	TRBV18	TRBJ2-4
TGTGCCAGCAGCTTAGGGGGGCGGGCCTACAATGAGCAGTTCTTC	CASSLGGRAYNEQFF	.	many	TRBV7-9	TRBJ2-1
TGTGCCAGCAGTTACGCCGGGACAGTTGGGAATGAGCAGTTCTTC	CASSYAGTVGNEQFF	TRBD1	many	TRBV28	TRBJ2-1
TGTGCCAGCAGCTCTACCCGGGACTCATACACCGGGGAGCTGTTTTTT	CASSSTRDSYTGELFF	.	many	TRBV7-3	TRBJ2-2
TGTGCCAGCAGTTCCATAGCGGGGGGGATAAATGAGCAGTTCTTC	CASSSIAGGINEQFF	TRBD2	many	TRBV28	TRBJ2-1
TGTGCCAGCAGTTACTTTCGGAGTAACACCGGGGAGCTGTTTTTT	CASSYFRSNTGELFF	.	many	TRBV6-2/TRBV6-3	TRBJ2-2
TGTGCCAGCAGTCCACAGGGAGGCTACACTGAAGCTTTCTTT	CASSPQGGYTEAFF	.	few	TRBV6-2/TRBV6-3	TRBJ1-1
TGTGCCAGCAGCTTAGAGGGGTCGCTGAGCTCCTACAATGAGCAGTTCTTC	CASSLEGSLSSYNEQFF	.	medium-sized	TRBV7-3	TRBJ2-1
TGTGCCATCAGCGCTGACCTACGAAAACTGTTTTTT	CAISADLRKLFF	.	.	TRBV10-3	TRBJ1-4
TGTGCCAGCAGGAGGGAATCCCCAAACATTCAGTACTTC	CASRRESPNIQYF	.	.	TRBV2	TRBJ2-4
TGCGCCAGCAGCTTGGGACAGGGGAACACCGGGGAGCTGTTTTTT	CASSLGQGNTGELFF	TRBD1	medium-sized	TRBV5-1	TRBJ2-2
TGTGCCAGCAGTTTCCGACCGCAGGATAGCAATCAGCCCCAGCATTTT	CASSFRPQDSNQPQHF	.	medium-sized	TRBV6-2/TRBV6-3	TRBJ1-5
TGCAGCGTTGATGAGGAGGGCTACACCTTC	CSVDEEGYTF	.	many	TRBV29-1	TRBJ1-2
TGCGCCAGCAGTCAACCGATGACAATTAAAACTTCCTATAATTCACCCCTCCACTTT	CASSQPMTIKTSYNSPLHF	.	.	TRBV23-1	TRBJ1-6
TGTGCCTCCCAAACAGGGGGTACTGAAGCTTTCTTT	CASQTGGTEAFF	TRBD1	many	TRBV10-3	TRBJ1-1
TGTGCCAGCAGTTTCCCCCGAGATACGCAGTATTTT	CASSFPRDTQYF	.	many	TRBV28	TRBJ2-3